This T cell receptor beta chain was retrieved from a study of PD-L1 blockade in urothelial cancer. General study findings and limits: Tumor-associated clones in the blood of durable-benefit patients grew more at 3 weeks.

Only in-frame clones appear in the TCRdb table, and some are missing; sequencing was by immunoSEQ multiplex PCR. In the table there are 43,000 or so clones, 80% of which are singletons. Points on this clone: What it binds is not known.

Germline assignment: CDR1 SGHTA and CDR2 FQGNSA. The CDR3 has 13 amino acids. V shed 3 bases and J shed 2 bases, with 7 bases lying between them. Time point here: pretreatment peripheral blood. Sampling of each patient yielded between 1 and 8 specimens, collected pretreatment and on-treatment. J is TRBJ1-2 and V is TRBV7-2; the D gene is possibly TRBD1 (5 bases). Sequenced here: PBMCs, sampled around atezolizumab (anti-PD-L1) treatment. This TCR was sampled from a man aged 55 to 70 with urothelial cancer. The CDR3 here is CASSFGGNYGYTF. The CDR3 nucleotides are TGTGCCAGCAGCTTTGGGGGGAACTATGGCTACACCTTC.